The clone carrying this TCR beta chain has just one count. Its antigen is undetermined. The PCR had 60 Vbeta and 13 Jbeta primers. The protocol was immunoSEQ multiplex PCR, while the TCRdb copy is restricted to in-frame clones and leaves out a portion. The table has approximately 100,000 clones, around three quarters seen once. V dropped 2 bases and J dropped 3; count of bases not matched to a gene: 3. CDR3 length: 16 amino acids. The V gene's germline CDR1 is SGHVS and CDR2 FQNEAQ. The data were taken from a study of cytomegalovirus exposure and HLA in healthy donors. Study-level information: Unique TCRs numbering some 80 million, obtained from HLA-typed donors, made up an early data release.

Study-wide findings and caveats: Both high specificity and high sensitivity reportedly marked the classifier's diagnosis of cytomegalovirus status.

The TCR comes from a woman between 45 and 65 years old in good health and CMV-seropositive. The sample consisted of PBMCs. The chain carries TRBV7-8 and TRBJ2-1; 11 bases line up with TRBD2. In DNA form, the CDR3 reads TGTGCCAGCAGCTTAACCGGGACTAGCGGCTACAATGAGCAGTTCTTC. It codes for CASSLTGTSGYNEQFF.